The text below deals with one T cell receptor beta chain. Its antigen is not identified. Trimming cost V 0 bases and J 7 bases; bases outside gene matches: 9. CDR3 length: 16 amino acids. CDR1 is SGDLS and CDR2 is YYNGEE in the germline V gene. The data were obtained in a study of cytomegalovirus exposure and HLA in healthy donors. 60 Vbeta and 13 Jbeta primers were used in PCR. Here immunoSEQ multiplex PCR was the method, and the copy in TCRdb shows in-frame clones only, minus some. Recorded for this sample: some 43,000 clones. Overall study findings and caveats: Previous analysis showed most TCR beta V segments were productive about 90% or about 30% of the time. Sequencing artifact likely explains a cluster of highly shared sequence variants.

Sample: PBMCs. The gene calls are TRBV9 and TRBJ2-7; 11 nucleotides agree with TRBD2. The receptor comes from a woman younger than 45 in good health and CMV-seronegative. The chain's CDR3 is CASSVEVAGGPWEQYF. DNA of the CDR3: TGTGCCAGCAGCGTAGAGGTAGCGGGAGGGCCTTGGGAGCAGTACTTC. Full variable domain (missing parts from reference TRBV9 and TRBJ2-7): DSGVTQTPKHLITATGQRVTLRCSPRSGDLSVYWYQQSLDQGLQFLIQYYNGEERAKGNILERFSAQQFPDLHSELNLSSLELGDSALYFCASSVEVAGGPWEQYFGPGTRLTVT.